Listed here are 28 T cell receptor beta chains from one sample, sequenced in a study of blood T cell repertoires in COVID-19. The method was immunoSEQ multiplex PCR; TCRdb's version includes in-frame clones alone and lacks a portion of them. The repertoire holds about half a million clones, with 70% to 90% as singletons. Material for sequencing was peripheral blood. The receptor set was obtained from a human donor in a cohort sampled during active COVID-19.

The chain has TRBV19 and TRBJ1-1; unclear D gene. The CDR3 spans 15 residues. V lost 6 bases and J 5 bases, leaving 19 bases between the germline ends. The germline V gene encodes CDR1 LNHDA and CDR2 SQIVND (reference sequence). The CDR3 region has the DNA TGTGCCAGTAGCGTTAAGACCGGCGGGGATACTGAAGCTTTCTTT. Translation: CASSVKTGGDTEAFF.

The rearrangement uses TRBV3-1 (or the pseudogene TRBV3-2) and TRBJ2-1; tentatively, D is TRBD1 (6 bases). V was cut by 0 bases and J by 12 bases, with 24 bases left in between. CDR1 LGHDT and CDR2 YNNKEL come from the germline V gene (reference sequence). This CDR3 comprises 17 residues. The CDR3 loop is CASSQDKGTRAFMRQFF. In DNA, the CDR3 is TGTGCCAGCAGCCAAGATAAGGGGACAAGGGCTTTCATGAGGCAGTTCTTC.

V gene TRBV5-5 combines with J gene TRBJ1-2, with 7 bases fitting TRBD1. With 2 bases clipped from V and 4 bases from J, the junction kept 5 bases outside the gene matches. This CDR3 has 14 residues. Germline V lookup: CDR1 SGHKS, CDR2 YYEKEE (reference sequence). CDR3 nucleotide sequence: TGTGCCAGCAGCTTTCGGGGACAGTCCTATGGCTACACCTTC. Residues: CASSFRGQSYGYTF.

This clone was observed a single time. The gene calls are TRBV5-6 and TRBJ2-7; 10 bases fit TRBD1. Trimming removed 1 base from V and 11 bases from J; junction bases left unmatched: 6. This CDR3 is built from 13 residues. Germline-derived CDR1 and CDR2 are SGHDT and YYEEEE. The DNA for the CDR3 is TGTGCCAGCAGCTTGACGGACAGGGGGGCTGAGTACTTC. It is translated as CASSLTDRGAEYF.

CDR3 residues: CASSVLAGVESGEQFF. The CDR3 DNA reads as TGTGCCAGCAGCGTCCTAGCGGGAGTTGAATCGGGTGAGCAGTTCTTC. The J gene is TRBJ2-1, the V gene TRBV9; 10 nucleotides align to TRBD2. This CDR3 is 16 amino acids long. The J segment lost 9 bases and the V segment lost 2 bases, leaving 11 bases of the junction unmatched. Per the germline V gene, CDR1 is SGDLS and CDR2 is YYNGEE.

The J gene is TRBJ1-1, the V gene TRBV18; D is unresolved. Germline CDR1 KGHSH, CDR2 LQKENI. This CDR3 has 11 amino acids. V shed 6 bases and J shed 9 bases, with 11 bases lying between them. The CDR3 sequence is CASSSGEQAFF. The CDR3 DNA sequence: TGTGCCAGCTCGTCCGGTGAACAAGCTTTCTTT.

V gene TRBV9 combines with J gene TRBJ2-2; D perhaps matches TRBD1 (5 bases). The germline CDR1 and CDR2 sequences are SGDLS and YYNGEE. This CDR3 is 17 amino acids long. Trimming removed 0 bases at V and 0 bases at J, with 12 bases between. The CDR3 is CASSVEGAISNTGELFF. The CDR3 coding sequence is TGTGCCAGCAGCGTAGAAGGGGCCATCTCGAACACCGGGGAGCTGTTTTTT. Drawing the rest from reference TRBV9 and TRBJ2-2, the complete variable domain is DSGVTQTPKHLITATGQRVTLRCSPRSGDLSVYWYQQSLDQGLQFLIQYYNGEERAKGNILERFSAQQFPDLHSELNLSSLELGDSALYFCASSVEGAISNTGELFFGEGSRLTVL.

This chain connects TRBV7-2 to TRBJ2-5; 14 bases are shared with TRBD2. The CDR3 covers 18 residues. CDR1 is SGHTA and CDR2 is FQGNSA in the germline V gene. The J segment lost 2 bases and the V segment lost 3 bases, leaving 8 bases of the junction unmatched. This CDR3 reads CASSLGLAGVGGQETQYF. The CDR3 coding sequence is TGTGCCAGCAGCTTGGGACTAGCGGGAGTGGGGGGACAAGAGACCCAGTACTTC.

V usage is TRBV19 and J usage is TRBJ2-3; D not certain. This CDR3 region has 13 residues. Germline V CDR1 and CDR2: LNHDA, SQIVND (reference sequence). V lost 7 bases and J lost 4, with 12 bases in between. CDR3 coding DNA: TGTGCCAGTACCGCCCTAGTCGCAGATACGCAGTATTTT. As protein: CASTALVADTQYF.

This clone was recorded only once. The same CDR3 is also encoded by other DNA sequences in this sample. The J gene is TRBJ2-1, the V gene TRBV12-3 or TRBV12-4; 7 positions match TRBD2. The CDR3 runs 11 residues. The ends lost 5 bases at V and 9 bases at J; junction bases unmatched: 1. CDR3 residues: CASSPGGEQFF. The CDR3 nucleotides read TGTGCCAGCAGTCCGGGGGGTGAGCAGTTCTTC.

This clone was observed a few times. The J gene is TRBJ1-2, the V gene TRBV10-2, with 9 bases matching TRBD1. This CDR3 region has 16 residues. Germline V CDR1 and CDR2: WSHSY, SAAADI. J was trimmed by 8 bases and V by 6 bases; bases with no gene match: 16. As DNA, the CDR3 is TGCGCCAGCAGGGACGTAGGGGACAGGGCCCTGGGGGGCTACACCTTC. Its translation is CASRDVGDRALGGYTF.

The chain carries TRBV5-1 and TRBJ2-3; TRBD2 is a possible D gene (6 bases). From germline, CDR1 is SGHRS and CDR2 YFSETQ. V shed 1 base and J shed 4 bases, with 13 bases lying between them. The CDR3 sequence is 15 residues long. CDR3 coding DNA: TGCGCCAGCAGCTTGACAGCGGGCTACCCAGATACGCAGTATTTT. The encoded protein is CASSLTAGYPDTQYF.

V is TRBV27 and J is TRBJ1-2; possibly TRBD1 for D (5 bases). CDR1 is MNHEY and CDR2 is SMNVEV in the germline V gene (reference sequence). CDR3 length: 15 amino acids. Trimming stripped 6 bases from V and 3 bases from J, with 17 bases between. CDR3 bases: TGTGCCAGCAGCCTTCCCTTGGGGGGGGACTATGGCTACACCTTC. Encoded protein: CASSLPLGGDYGYTF.

This clone has only one observation. The rearrangement uses TRBV18 and TRBJ1-2; TRBD1 agrees at 8 bases. Germline V lookup: CDR1 KGHSH, CDR2 LQKENI. V gave up 2 bases and J gave up 6 bases; unmatched junction bases: 8. This CDR3 is 15 amino acids long. The CDR3 spells CASSPFWTGIDGYTF. The CDR3 DNA is TGTGCCAGCTCACCATTTTGGACAGGGATAGATGGCTACACCTTC.

To note about this clone: This sample includes further DNA sequences coding for the same CDR3. J is TRBJ1-2 and V is TRBV19; D is ambiguous. The germline CDR1 and CDR2 sequences are LNHDA and SQIVND (reference sequence). The ends were cut back, 2 bases at V and 4 bases at J, with 8 bases in the middle. The CDR3 sequence is 13 residues long. DNA for the CDR3: TGTGCCAGTAGTATACTCGGTGGCTATGGCTACACCTTC. As protein: CASSILGGYGYTF.

The chain links TRBV11-2 to TRBJ2-3; possibly TRBD1 for D (6 bases). The CDR3 sequence is 14 residues long. Between the trimmed V and J ends, which lost 7 bases and 2 bases, there was a span of 13 bases. In germline, CDR1 is SGHAT, CDR2 FQNNGV. This CDR3 reads CASTLGQHTDTQYF. CDR3 coding DNA: TGTGCCAGCACCCTAGGACAGCACACAGATACGCAGTATTTT.

The chain recombines TRBV27 with TRBJ2-7, with 10 bases matching TRBD2. In germline, CDR1 is MNHEY, CDR2 SMNVEV (reference sequence). V was clipped by 9 bases and J by 6 bases; unmatched bases: 14. CDR3 length equals 15 residues. CDR3 region: CASVRLASGSPEQYF. DNA of the CDR3: TGTGCCAGTGTCAGGCTGGCTAGCGGGAGCCCCGAGCAGTACTTC.

The CDR3 DNA reads TGTGCCAGCAGCTTAGGGGGGACTATAGGCACAGATACGCAGTATTTT. Translation gives CASSLGGTIGTDTQYF. This chain connects TRBV7-3 to TRBJ2-3; 7 bases map to TRBD2. The CDR3 is 16 amino acids. Looked up from germline, CDR1 is SGHTA and CDR2 is FQGTGA. Trimming at V came to 2 bases and at J to 1 base, leaving 6 bases not matched to a gene.

J is TRBJ1-2 and V is TRBV5-1, with 7 bases matching TRBD1. The CDR3 length is 15 residues. V was pared by 5 bases and J by 0 bases, with 7 bases of the junction left unmatched. Germline V gene lookup returns CDR1 SGHRS and CDR2 YFSETQ. The DNA for the CDR3 is TGCGCCAGCAGAAGCGACAGGGCTGCTAACTATGGCTACACCTTC. The encoded protein is CASRSDRAANYGYTF.

The gene calls are TRBV6-2 or TRBV6-3 and TRBJ2-5; 7 bases agree with TRBD2. Germline V gene lookup returns CDR1 MNHEY and CDR2 SVGEGT. CDR3 length equals 16 residues. The ends lost 2 bases at V and 5 bases at J; junction bases unmatched: 11. DNA for the CDR3: TGTGCCAGCAGTTACGGGGGGGATGTATCTGTCGAGACCCAGTACTTC. Its protein product is CASSYGGDVSVETQYF.

The CDR3 sequence: CASSLAGKAGNTIYF. In DNA, the CDR3 is TGTGCCAGCAGCTTGGCAGGGAAAGCTGGAAACACCATATATTTT. This chain connects TRBV7-2 to TRBJ1-3; D is possibly TRBD1 (5 bases). In germline, CDR1 is SGHTA, CDR2 FQGNSA. V lost 3 bases, J lost 2 bases, and 11 bases lay in between. This CDR3 contains 15 residues.

The V and J genes are TRBV2 and TRBJ1-1; D call uncertain. The germline CDR1 and CDR2 sequences are SNHLY and FYNNEI. This CDR3 spans 18 amino acids. V dropped 6 bases and J dropped 10 bases, with 33 bases sitting between them. DNA of the CDR3: TGTGCCAGCAGGGGAGGGCTCTTAGAAACCCCGTCAATTTTAGGAGCTTTCTTT. Translating gives CASRGGLLETPSILGAFF. Together with reference TRBV2 and TRBJ1-1, the CDR3 gives the full variable domain: EPEVTQTPSHQVTQMGQEVILRCVPISNHLYFYWYRQILGQKVEFLVSFYNNEISEKSEIFDDQFSVERPDGSNFTLKIRSTKLEDSAMYFCASRGGLLETPSILGAFFGQGTRLTVV.

The chain recombines TRBV29-1 with TRBJ2-7; TRBD1 agrees at 7 bases. From germline, CDR1 is SQVTM and CDR2 ANQGSEA. The length of the CDR3 is 15 residues. V gave up 6 bases and J gave up 2 bases; unmatched junction bases: 13. The CDR3 nucleotides are TGCAGCGTAGGAAATCCAGGGGGTGTCCCCTACGAGCAGTACTTC. Protein sequence: CSVGNPGGVPYEQYF.

The V and J genes are TRBV18 and TRBJ2-7; D is perhaps TRBD2 (6 bases). The CDR3 contains 14 residues. The germline V gene encodes CDR1 KGHSH and CDR2 LQKENI. V lost 3 bases, J lost 2 bases, and 11 bases lay in between. The CDR3: CASSPGRGTYEQYF. CDR3 DNA: TGTGCCAGCTCACCGGGACGCGGGACCTACGAGCAGTACTTC.

This chain connects TRBV2 to TRBJ1-5, with D maybe TRBD1 (6 bases). Between the trimmed V and J ends, which lost 6 bases and 4 bases, there was a span of 16 bases. Germline CDR1 is SNHLY and CDR2 is FYNNEI. The CDR3 extends over 15 amino acids. The CDR3 DNA reads TGTGCCAGCAGGCTCGCGGGGGCAGGTAATCAGCCCCAGCATTTT. Translation: CASRLAGAGNQPQHF.

The J gene is TRBJ2-5, the V gene TRBV2; tentatively, D is TRBD1 (6 bases). Deletions cut 4 bases from V and 1 base from J, with 10 bases between. Germline V gives CDR1 SNHLY, CDR2 FYNNEI. CDR3 size: 14 residues. This CDR3 is CASSAGQSQETQYF. CDR3 nucleotides: TGTGCCAGCAGTGCTGGACAGTCCCAAGAGACCCAGTACTTC.

V is TRBV28 and J is TRBJ2-5; 8 bases agree with TRBD1. Germline trimming cut 7 bases from V and 4 bases from J; bases unmatched to any gene: 11. The CDR3 is 15 residues long. CDR1 and CDR2 from the germline V gene are MDHEN and SYDVKM. In DNA form, the CDR3 reads TGTGCCAGCACCCGGACAGGGACGAACCGAGAGACCCAGTACTTC. The encoded protein is CASTRTGTNRETQYF.

This clone has just one count. The chain joins TRBV7-8 to TRBJ2-2, with TRBD2 as a possible D gene (6 bases). The CDR3 spans 15 residues. V shed 6 bases and J shed 2 bases, with 13 bases lying between them. Germline V gives CDR1 SGHVS, CDR2 FQNEAQ. CDR3 bases: TGTGCCAGCAGATTGGGCGGGATCAACACCGGGGAGCTGTTTTTT. This translates into CASRLGGINTGELFF.